This T cell receptor (beta chain) was recovered during a study of vaccination and CD4 T cells after COVID-19. Treatment in this sample: approximately nine-day PBMC culture with coronavirus spike peptide pools or control peptides (ViraFEST assay). Sequenced with the Oncomine TCR Beta short-read assay was DNA taken from cultured CD4+ T cells. TCRdb used MiXCR to reprocess the PCR reads, holding one entry per CDR3 protein. The table lists some 9,600 distinct CDR3 sequences, roughly three fifths of them singletons, with approximately 33% in the top ten. Concerning this clonotype itself: Antigen: not known.

Points from the study as a whole: Going from roughly 22 to 38, median SARS-CoV-2-reactive clonotypes did not rise significantly.

The CDR3 contains 14 residues. Sequenced: CD4+ T cells from blood, cultured in vitro. The chain recombines TRBV21-1 with TRBJ1-5. TRBV21-1 is noted as a pseudogene. This TCR derives from a human donor who had recovered from COVID-19. The CDR3 DNA is TGTGCCAGCAGCAAGGGCGGAGGGTTTCAGCCCCAGCATTTT. Residues: CASSKGGGFQPQHF.